This T cell receptor (beta chain) is drawn from a study of T-cell memory formation after mild COVID-19. Whole-study findings and limits: Among CD4+ contracting clones, most were CM and EM, and CD8+ ones EMRA. Whereas later expanders leaned CD4+, clones contracting day 15 to 85 showed a balanced CD4/CD8 makeup. A subset of responding clones appeared in pre-infection memory, suggesting cross-reactive memory joined.

Amplification by 5'RACE using constant-segment primers produced TCR alpha and TCR beta cDNA libraries that carried sample barcodes and UMIs. Using its own MiXCR run on the 5' RACE reads, TCRdb lists one record per CDR3 protein. The table lists 350,000 to 450,000 distinct CDR3 sequences, around 28% of them singletons. About this clonotype itself: Antigen unknown.

V trimming: 0 bases; J trimming: 7 bases; junction bases outside the gene matches: 9. The CDR3 consists of 15 residues. The germline V gene has CDR1 SGHKS and CDR2 YYEKEE (reference sequence). The clonotype comes from an adult woman who had mild COVID-19 (a few samples of this study predate the infection). Cell type and time point are not known. The material sequenced was PBMCs or a T cell subset sorted from them (not recorded which). V is TRBV5-5 and J is TRBJ2-7, with 8 positions matching TRBD1. CDR3 region: CASSLVQGAPGEQYF. In DNA, the CDR3 is TGTGCCAGCAGCTTGGTTCAGGGGGCTCCGGGGGAGCAGTACTTC. Full variable domain (missing parts from reference TRBV5-5 and TRBJ2-7): DAGVTQSPTHLIKTRGQQVTLRCSPISGHKSVSWYQQVLGQGPQFIFQYYEKEERGRGNFPDRFSARQFPNYSSELNVNALLLGDSALYLCASSLVQGAPGEQYFGPGTRLTVT.